These T cell receptor beta chains were read from a single sample in a study of T-cell reconstitution after alpha-beta-depleted transplantation in children. TCRdb ran MiXCR on the PCR reads and lists one entry per CDR3 protein. The data hold some 500,000 distinct CDR3 sequences, with roughly 33% observed a single time. The sample consisted of PBMCs from the stem cell graft donor, taken from the stem cell graft. The origin of the receptors is a human donor who donated a stem cell graft to a child with aplastic anemia. CDR3s include the opening cysteine and the closing phenylalanine or tryptophan. The order of the fields is clone size, D gene, J gene, V gene, CDR3 protein, CDR3 DNA. D genes are given only for firm matches. Clone size is given for some rows only: seen once, a few or many times, or a class if the clone is expanded.

NA TRBD1 TRBJ2-1 TRBV7-2 CASLPWGQVGNNEQFF TGTGCCAGCCTCCCCTGGGGACAGGTGGGAAACAATGAGCAGTTCTTC
NA TRBD2 TRBJ2-1 TRBV11-3 CASSPTSVNEQFF TGTGCCAGCAGCCCGACTAGCGTCAATGAGCAGTTCTTC
NA NA TRBJ1-1 TRBV9 CASSLSYLNTEAFF TGTGCCAGCAGCCTCTCTTACCTGAACACTGAAGCTTTCTTT
NA NA TRBJ2-3 TRBV4-2 CASSQDAAPRGDTQYF TGTGCCAGCAGCCAAGATGCGGCCCCCAGAGGGGATACGCAGTATTTT
NA NA TRBJ1-2 TRBV4-3 CASSHANPSNYGYTF TGCGCCAGCAGCCACGCCAACCCGAGTAACTATGGCTACACCTTC
few NA TRBJ1-6 TRBV27 CASSLEAAGQYGSPLHF TGTGCCAGCAGTTTAGAAGCTGCGGGACAATACGGTTCACCCCTCCACTTT
few NA TRBJ2-3 TRBV5-1 CASSRGLTTSTDTQYF TGCGCCAGCAGTCGCGGACTTACGACTAGCACAGATACGCAGTATTTT
NA TRBD1 TRBJ1-2 TRBV12-3/TRBV12-4 CASSPQGGVSGYGYTF TGTGCCAGCAGTCCCCAGGGGGGCGTCTCCGGTTATGGCTACACCTTC
few NA TRBJ1-1 TRBV4-3 CASSQDLVRRTEAFF TGCGCCAGCAGCCAAGATCTAGTTAGACGGACTGAAGCTTTCTTT
NA NA TRBJ2-1 TRBV21-1 CASSPRTRPDYYNEQFF TGTGCCAGCAGCCCCCGGACACGGCCGGACTATTACAATGAGCAGTTCTTC
few NA TRBJ1-1 TRBV4-3 CASSQDRGIEAFF TGCGCCAGCAGCCAAGATAGGGGGATTGAAGCTTTCTTT
many NA TRBJ1-1 TRBV25-1 CASSGSSQVLMNTEAFF TGTGCCAGCAGTGGGTCCAGCCAGGTCCTCATGAACACTGAAGCTTTCTTT
NA NA TRBJ2-1 TRBV5-1 CASSLAGGVYNEQFF TGCGCCAGCAGCTTGGCCGGCGGGGTCTACAATGAGCAGTTCTTC
few NA TRBJ1-5 TRBV9 CASSAHPGRDQPQHF TGTGCCAGCAGCGCCCATCCAGGGAGGGATCAGCCCCAGCATTTT
few TRBD1 TRBJ1-2 TRBV5-6 CASSWGTGSYGYTF TGTGCCAGCAGCTGGGGGACAGGAAGTTATGGCTACACCTTC
NA NA TRBJ1-5 TRBV12-3/TRBV12-4 CASSPDNRNQPQHF TGTGCCAGCAGTCCGGACAATCGCAATCAGCCCCAGCATTTT
many TRBD1 TRBJ2-2 TRBV19 CASRRGTEDTGELFF TGTGCCAGTAGGAGGGGGACAGAGGACACCGGGGAGCTGTTTTTT
NA TRBD1 TRBJ2-5 TRBV20-1 CSASRDRQQETQYF TGCAGTGCTAGCCGGGACAGGCAACAAGAGACCCAGTACTTC
NA TRBD2 TRBJ2-3 TRBV11-1 CASSSEAIGLAGGSTDTQYF TGTGCCAGCAGCTCCGAGGCAATTGGGCTAGCGGGAGGGAGCACAGATACGCAGTATTTT
many NA TRBJ1-6 TRBV20-1 CSAPRQQDSSPLHF TGCAGTGCTCCCCGACAGCAGGACTCTTCACCCCTCCACTTT
many NA TRBJ1-1 TRBV20-1 CSASPHTEAFF TGCAGTGCTAGCCCACACACTGAAGCTTTCTTT
few TRBD2 TRBJ2-7 TRBV7-9 CASSRTSGSPEQYF TGTGCCAGCAGCCGGACTAGCGGGAGTCCCGAGCAGTACTTC
NA NA TRBJ1-1 TRBV20-1 CSALVGEGVGTEAFF TGCAGTGCTCTAGTCGGGGAGGGGGTGGGCACTGAAGCTTTCTTT
few TRBD1 TRBJ1-1 TRBV5-1 CASSLGDRVNTEAFF TGTGCCAGCAGTTTAGGGGACAGGGTAAACACTGAAGCTTTCTTT
few NA TRBJ2-3 TRBV28 CASSLNNLSTDTQYF TGTGCCAGCAGTTTAAACAACCTGAGCACAGATACGCAGTATTTT
NA NA TRBJ2-7 TRBV4-2 CASQAHHHSYPSSYEQYF TGTGCCAGTCAGGCCCACCATCACTCATATCCCTCGTCCTACGAGCAGTACTTC
once NA TRBJ1-1 TRBV7-9 CASSLPRGSNTEAFF TGTGCCAGCAGCCTCCCCCGGGGATCGAACACTGAAGCTTTCTTT
few TRBD1 TRBJ1-1 TRBV5-1 CASSLDRGRGTEAFF TGCGCCAGCAGCTTGGACAGGGGGCGAGGCACTGAAGCTTTCTTT
NA TRBD2 TRBJ2-1 TRBV27 CASSIRTSGRWAYNEQFF TGTGCCAGCAGCATACGGACTAGCGGGAGGTGGGCCTACAATGAGCAGTTCTTC
NA TRBD2 TRBJ2-5 TRBV28 CASSFSSGMVQYF TGTGCCAGCAGTTTTTCCAGCGGGATGGTCCAGTACTTC
few NA TRBJ1-5 TRBV6-1 CASSGKVLSNQPQHF TGTGCCAGCAGTGGTAAGGTGCTTAGCAATCAGCCCCAGCATTTT
NA NA TRBJ1-2 TRBV12-3/TRBV12-4 CASSFTDRGYTF TGTGCCAGCAGTTTTACGGATAGGGGCTACACCTTC
NA NA TRBJ2-1 TRBV7-2 CASSLISEYWVF TGTGCCAGCAGCTTAATTTCGGAATACTGGGTCTTC
medium-sized TRBD2 TRBJ2-2 TRBV20-1 CSARDELAGDTGELFF TGCAGTGCTAGGGATGAACTAGCGGGAGATACCGGGGAGCTGTTTTTT
NA NA TRBJ2-5 TRBV7-2 CASSLARNQETQYF TGTGCCAGCAGCTTAGCTCGGAACCAAGAGACCCAGTACTTC
few TRBD1 TRBJ1-3 TRBV20-1 CSASTGPGNTIYF TGCAGTGCTTCGACAGGGCCGGGAAACACCATATATTTT
NA NA TRBJ1-5 TRBV5-6 CASSSGPYSNQPQHF TGTGCCAGCAGCAGCGGGCCGTATAGCAATCAGCCCCAGCATTTT
NA TRBD2 TRBJ2-7 TRBV6-1 CASRPSGTDRYEQYF TGTGCCAGCAGACCGAGCGGGACCGACCGCTACGAGCAGTACTTC
few NA TRBJ2-1 TRBV20-1 CSAMRTIEQFF TGCAGTGCTATGAGGACTATTGAGCAGTTCTTC
NA TRBD1 TRBJ1-1 TRBV6-5 CASSYSTGIEAEAFF TGTGCCAGCAGTTACTCGACAGGGATTGAGGCTGAAGCTTTCTTT
few TRBD2 TRBJ2-7 TRBV12-3/TRBV12-4 CASRGTSWYF TGTGCCAGCAGGGGGACTAGCTGGTACTTC
NA TRBD1 TRBJ2-7 TRBV12-3/TRBV12-4 CASSGTGTGVYEQYF TGTGCCAGCAGTGGCACCGGGACAGGGGTCTACGAGCAGTACTTC
once TRBD2 TRBJ2-2 TRBV7-8 CASSLRTSWITGELFF TGTGCCAGCAGCCTCCGGACTAGCTGGATCACCGGGGAGCTGTTTTTT
few TRBD1 TRBJ1-5 TRBV30 CAWRATGLVNQPQHF TGTGCCTGGAGGGCGACAGGGTTGGTCAATCAGCCCCAGCATTTT
many NA TRBJ2-7 TRBV20-1 CSANRDSPYEQYF TGCAGTGCCAACCGGGACTCCCCGTACGAGCAGTACTTC
NA NA TRBJ2-1 TRBV5-1 CASSLASDEQFF TGCGCCAGCAGCTTGGCCAGCGACGAGCAGTTCTTC
few NA TRBJ2-2 TRBV5-1 CASSPGAQGTGELFF TGCGCCAGCAGCCCCGGGGCTCAGGGGACCGGGGAGCTGTTTTTT
few TRBD1 TRBJ1-1 TRBV7-9 CASSLADRFIGAFF TGTGCCAGCAGCTTAGCGGACAGGTTTATCGGAGCTTTCTTT